The clone carrying this TCR beta chain was counted only a few times. What it binds is unknown. This record belongs to a study of early T cells in non-severe SARS-CoV-2 infection. Researchers attached unique molecular identifiers to individual cDNA molecules. A single record per CDR3 protein comes from TCRdb applying MiXCR to the 5' RACE reads. The data show 45,000 to 65,000 distinct CDR3 sequences, 8% to 13% seen once. The CDR3 length is 14 residues. Germline-derived CDR1 and CDR2 are SQVTM and ANQGSEA. Trimming at V came to 6 bases and at J to 1 base, leaving 5 bases not matched to a gene. Study-wide findings and caveats: Comparison of clonotypes with VDJdb favored anti-spike CD8 responses while missing private and CD4 specificities.

The sample taken for sequencing was whole blood. V is TRBV29-1 and J is TRBJ2-1; TRBD2 matches 8 bases. This receptor was identified in an adult who was a healthcare worker with PCR-confirmed SARS-CoV-2 infection or an uninfected control (not recorded which). This chain's CDR3 is CSVNGGRSYNEQFF. Written as DNA, the CDR3 is TGCAGCGTGAATGGCGGGAGGTCCTACAATGAGCAGTTCTTC.